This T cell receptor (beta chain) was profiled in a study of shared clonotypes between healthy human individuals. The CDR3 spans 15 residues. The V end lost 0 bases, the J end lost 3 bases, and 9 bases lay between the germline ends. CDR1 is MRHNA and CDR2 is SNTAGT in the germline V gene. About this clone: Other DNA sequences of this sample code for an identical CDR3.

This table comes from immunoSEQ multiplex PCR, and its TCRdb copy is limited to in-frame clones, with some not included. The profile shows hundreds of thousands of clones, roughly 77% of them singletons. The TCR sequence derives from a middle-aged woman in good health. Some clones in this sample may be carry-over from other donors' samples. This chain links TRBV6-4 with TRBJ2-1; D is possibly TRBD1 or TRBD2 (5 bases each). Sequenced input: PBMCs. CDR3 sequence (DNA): TGTGCCAGCAGTGACTCTGGGACGGACTACAATGAGCAGTTCTTC. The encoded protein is CASSDSGTDYNEQFF.